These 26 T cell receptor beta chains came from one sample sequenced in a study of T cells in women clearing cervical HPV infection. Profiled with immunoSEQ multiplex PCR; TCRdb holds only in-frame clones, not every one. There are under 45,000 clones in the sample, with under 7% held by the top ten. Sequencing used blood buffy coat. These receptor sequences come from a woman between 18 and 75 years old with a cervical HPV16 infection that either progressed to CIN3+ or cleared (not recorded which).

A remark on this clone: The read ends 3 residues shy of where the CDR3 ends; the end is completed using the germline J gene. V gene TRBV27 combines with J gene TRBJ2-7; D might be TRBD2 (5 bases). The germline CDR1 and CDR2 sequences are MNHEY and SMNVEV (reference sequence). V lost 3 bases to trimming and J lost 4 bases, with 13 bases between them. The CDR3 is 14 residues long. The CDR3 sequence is CASSFLSGRYEQYF. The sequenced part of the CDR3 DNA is TGTGCCAGCAGTTTCCTGAGCGGTCGGTACGAG.

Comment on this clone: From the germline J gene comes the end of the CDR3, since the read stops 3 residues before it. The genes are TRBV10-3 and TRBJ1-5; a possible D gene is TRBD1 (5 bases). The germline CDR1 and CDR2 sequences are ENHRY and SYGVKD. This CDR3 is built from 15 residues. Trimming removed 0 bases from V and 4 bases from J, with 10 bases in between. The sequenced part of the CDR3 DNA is TGTGCCATCAGTGAGTCTATATCAGGGAATCAGCCC. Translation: CAISESISGNQP. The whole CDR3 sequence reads CAISESISGNQPQHF.

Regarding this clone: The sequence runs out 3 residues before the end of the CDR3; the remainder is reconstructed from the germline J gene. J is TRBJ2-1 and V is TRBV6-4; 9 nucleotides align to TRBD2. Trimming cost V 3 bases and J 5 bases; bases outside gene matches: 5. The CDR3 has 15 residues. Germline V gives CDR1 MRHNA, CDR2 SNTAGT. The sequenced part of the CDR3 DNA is TGTGCCAGCAGTGATAAGCGGGGGGCTAACAATGAG. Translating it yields CASSDKRGANNE. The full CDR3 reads CASSDKRGANNEQFF.

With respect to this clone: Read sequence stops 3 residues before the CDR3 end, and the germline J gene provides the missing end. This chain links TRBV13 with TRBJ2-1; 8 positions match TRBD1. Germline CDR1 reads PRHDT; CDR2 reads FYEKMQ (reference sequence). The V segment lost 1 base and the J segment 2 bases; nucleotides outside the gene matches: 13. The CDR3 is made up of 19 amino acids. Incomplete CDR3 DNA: TGTGCCAGCAGCTTAGTATTATCAGGGACAGGATCGACCTACAATGAG. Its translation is CASSLVLSGTGSTYNE. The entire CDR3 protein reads CASSLVLSGTGSTYNEQFF.

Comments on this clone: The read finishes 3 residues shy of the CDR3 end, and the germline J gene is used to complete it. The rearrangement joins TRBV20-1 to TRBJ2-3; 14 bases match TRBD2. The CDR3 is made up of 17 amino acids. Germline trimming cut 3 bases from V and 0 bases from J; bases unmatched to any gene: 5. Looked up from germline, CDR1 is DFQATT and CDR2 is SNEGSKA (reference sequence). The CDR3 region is CSASGLAGGPSTDTQYF. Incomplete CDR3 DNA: TGCAGTGCTAGTGGACTAGCGGGGGGCCCTAGCACAGATACG.

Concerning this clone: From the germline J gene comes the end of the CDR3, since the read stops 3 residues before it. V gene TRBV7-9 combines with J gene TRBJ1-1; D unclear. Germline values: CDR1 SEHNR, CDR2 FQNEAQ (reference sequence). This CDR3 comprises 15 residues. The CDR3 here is CASSLEGGQKNIAFF. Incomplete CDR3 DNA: TGTGCCAGCAGCTTAGAAGGCGGCCAAAAAAACATT.

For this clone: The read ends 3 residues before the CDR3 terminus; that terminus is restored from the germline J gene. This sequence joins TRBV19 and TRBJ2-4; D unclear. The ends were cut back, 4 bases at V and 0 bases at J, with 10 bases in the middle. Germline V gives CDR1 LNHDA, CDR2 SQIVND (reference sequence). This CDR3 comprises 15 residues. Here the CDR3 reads CASSTTPIAKNIQYF. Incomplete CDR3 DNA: TGTGCCAGTAGTACCACACCGATAGCCAAAAACATT.

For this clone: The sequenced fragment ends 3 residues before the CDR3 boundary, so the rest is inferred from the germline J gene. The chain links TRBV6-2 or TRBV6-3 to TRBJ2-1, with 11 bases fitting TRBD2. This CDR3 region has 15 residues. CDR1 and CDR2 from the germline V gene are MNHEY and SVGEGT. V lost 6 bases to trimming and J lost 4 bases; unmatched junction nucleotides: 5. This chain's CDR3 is CASSVLAGGYNEQFF. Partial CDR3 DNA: TGTGCCAGCAGCGTCCTAGCGGGGGGTTACAATGAG.

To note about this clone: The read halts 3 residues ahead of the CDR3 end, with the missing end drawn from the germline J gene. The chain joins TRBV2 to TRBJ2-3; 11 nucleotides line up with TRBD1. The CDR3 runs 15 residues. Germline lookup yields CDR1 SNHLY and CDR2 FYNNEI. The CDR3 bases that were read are TGTGCCAGCAGTGAAGTTGGGACAGGGGGACAGCCG. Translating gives CASSEVGTGGQP. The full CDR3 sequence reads CASSEVGTGGQPQYF.

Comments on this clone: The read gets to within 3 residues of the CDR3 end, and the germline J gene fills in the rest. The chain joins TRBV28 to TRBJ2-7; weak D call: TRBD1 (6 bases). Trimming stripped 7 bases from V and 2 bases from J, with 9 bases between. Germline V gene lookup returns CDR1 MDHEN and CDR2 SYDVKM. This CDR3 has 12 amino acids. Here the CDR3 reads CASNGTPYEQYF. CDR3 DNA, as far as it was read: TGTGCCAGCAACGGGACACCCTACGAG.

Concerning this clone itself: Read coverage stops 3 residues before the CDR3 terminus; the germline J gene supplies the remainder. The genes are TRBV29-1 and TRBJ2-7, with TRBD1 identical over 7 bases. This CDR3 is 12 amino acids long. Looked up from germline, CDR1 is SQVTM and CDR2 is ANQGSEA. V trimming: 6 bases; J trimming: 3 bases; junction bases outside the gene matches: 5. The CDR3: CSVRDSSYEQYF. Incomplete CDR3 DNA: TGCAGCGTCCGGGACAGTAGCTACGAG.

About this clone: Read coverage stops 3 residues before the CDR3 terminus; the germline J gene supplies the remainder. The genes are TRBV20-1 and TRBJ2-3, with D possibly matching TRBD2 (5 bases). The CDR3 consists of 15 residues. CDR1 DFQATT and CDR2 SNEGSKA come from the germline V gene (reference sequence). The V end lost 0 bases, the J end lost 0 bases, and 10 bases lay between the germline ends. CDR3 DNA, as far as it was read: TGCAGTGCTAGAGATTTTAGCGTTAGCACAGATACG. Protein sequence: CSARDFSVSTDT. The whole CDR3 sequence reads CSARDFSVSTDTQYF.

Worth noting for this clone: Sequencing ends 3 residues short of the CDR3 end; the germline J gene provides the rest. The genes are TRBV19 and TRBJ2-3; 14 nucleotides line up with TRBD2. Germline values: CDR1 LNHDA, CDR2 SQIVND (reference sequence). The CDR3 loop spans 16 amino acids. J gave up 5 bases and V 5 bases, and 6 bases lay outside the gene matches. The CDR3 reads CASSSGLAGDLDTQYF. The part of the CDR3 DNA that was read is TGTGCCAGTAGTTCGGGACTAGCGGGAGACTTAGATACG.

The covered CDR3 bases are TGTGCCAGCAGCCCTGGCAGGGGGATAGATACG. It is translated as CASSPGRGIDT. The full CDR3 reads CASSPGRGIDTQYF. The J gene is TRBJ2-3, the V gene TRBV7-9, with 7 positions matching TRBD1. The CDR3 goes on 3 residues after the read ends, and that part is filled in from the germline J gene. In germline, CDR1 is SEHNR, CDR2 FQNEAQ (reference sequence). Trimming took 5 bases from V and 5 from J; bases not matched to a gene: 7. This CDR3 spans 14 amino acids.

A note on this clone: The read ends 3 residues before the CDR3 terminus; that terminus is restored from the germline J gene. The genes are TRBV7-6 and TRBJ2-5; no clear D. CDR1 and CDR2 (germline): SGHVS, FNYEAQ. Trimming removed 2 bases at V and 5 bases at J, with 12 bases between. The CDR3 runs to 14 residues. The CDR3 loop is CASSLISTTETQYF. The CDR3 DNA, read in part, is TGTGCCAGCAGCTTAATTTCCACTACGGAGACC.

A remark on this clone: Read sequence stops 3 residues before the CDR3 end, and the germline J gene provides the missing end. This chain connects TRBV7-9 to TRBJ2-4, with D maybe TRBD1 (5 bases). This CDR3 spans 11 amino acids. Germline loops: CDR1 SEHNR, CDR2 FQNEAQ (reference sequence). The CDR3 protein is CASSLRGGQYF. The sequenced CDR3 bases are TGTGCCAGCAGCTTAAGGGGCGGT. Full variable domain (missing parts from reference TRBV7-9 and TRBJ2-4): DTGVSQNPRHKITKRGQNVTFRCDPISEHNRLYWYRQTLGQGPEFLTYFQNEAQLEKSRLLSDRFSAERPKGSFSTLEIQRTEQGDSAMYLCASSLRGGQYFGAGTRLSVL.

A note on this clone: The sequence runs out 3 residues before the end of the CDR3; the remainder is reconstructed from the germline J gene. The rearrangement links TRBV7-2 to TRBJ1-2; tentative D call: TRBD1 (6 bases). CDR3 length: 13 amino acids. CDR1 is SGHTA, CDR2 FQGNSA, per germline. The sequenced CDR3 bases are TGTGCCAGCAGCCTTGGACAGTCCTACGAC. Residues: CASSLGQSYD. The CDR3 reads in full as CASSLGQSYDYTF.

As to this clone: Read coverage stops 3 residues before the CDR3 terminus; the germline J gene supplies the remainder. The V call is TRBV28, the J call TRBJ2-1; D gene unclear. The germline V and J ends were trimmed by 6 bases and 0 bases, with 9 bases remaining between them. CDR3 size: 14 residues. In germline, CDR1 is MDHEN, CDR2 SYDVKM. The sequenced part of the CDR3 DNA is TGTGCCAGCAGCCTCCTAAGCTCCTACAATGAG. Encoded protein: CASSLLSSYNE. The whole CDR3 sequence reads CASSLLSSYNEQFF.

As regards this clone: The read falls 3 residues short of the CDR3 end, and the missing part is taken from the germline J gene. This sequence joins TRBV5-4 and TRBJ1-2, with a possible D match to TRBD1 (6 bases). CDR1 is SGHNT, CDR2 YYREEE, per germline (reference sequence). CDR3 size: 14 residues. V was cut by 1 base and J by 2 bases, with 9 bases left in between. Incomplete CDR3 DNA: TGTGCCAGCAGCTTGAAGGGGGTAAACTATGGC. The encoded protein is CASSLKGVNYG. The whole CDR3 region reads CASSLKGVNYGYTF.

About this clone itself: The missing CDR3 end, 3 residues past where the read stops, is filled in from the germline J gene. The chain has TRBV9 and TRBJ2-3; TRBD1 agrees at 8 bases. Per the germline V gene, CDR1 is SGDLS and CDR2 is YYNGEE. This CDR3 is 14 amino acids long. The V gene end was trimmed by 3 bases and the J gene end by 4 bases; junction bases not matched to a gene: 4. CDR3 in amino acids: CASSGTGYADTQYF. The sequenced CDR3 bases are TGTGCCAGCAGCGGGACAGGGTATGCAGATACG.

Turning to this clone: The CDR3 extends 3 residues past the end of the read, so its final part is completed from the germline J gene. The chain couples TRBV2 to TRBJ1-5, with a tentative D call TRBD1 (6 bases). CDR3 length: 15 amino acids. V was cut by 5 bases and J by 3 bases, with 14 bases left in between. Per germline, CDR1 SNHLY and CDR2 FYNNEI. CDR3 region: CASSRQVLINQPQHF. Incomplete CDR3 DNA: TGTGCCAGCAGTAGACAGGTTCTTATCAATCAGCCC.

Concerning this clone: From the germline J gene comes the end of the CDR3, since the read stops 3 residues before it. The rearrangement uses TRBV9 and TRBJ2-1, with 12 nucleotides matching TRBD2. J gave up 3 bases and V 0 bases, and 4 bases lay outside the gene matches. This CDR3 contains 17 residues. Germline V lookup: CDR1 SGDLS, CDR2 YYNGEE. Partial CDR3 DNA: TGTGCCAGCAGCGTAGAGACTAGCGGGAGACTCTACAATGAG. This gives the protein CASSVETSGRLYNE. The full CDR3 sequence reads CASSVETSGRLYNEQFF.

The CDR3 sequence is CSAVVGGPPGELFF. The part of the CDR3 DNA that was read is TGCAGTGCGGTGGTAGGGGGACCTCCCGGGGAG. This rearrangement joins TRBV20-1 to TRBJ2-2; possible D gene TRBD1, 6 bases. The CDR3 end lies 3 residues beyond the end of the read and is filled in from the germline J gene. The CDR3 sequence is 14 residues long. V was clipped by 6 bases and J by 6 bases, with 17 bases between them. Germline V CDR1 and CDR2: DFQATT, SNEGSKA (reference sequence).

CDR3 sequence reads: CSARDQGIGYGYTF. The sequenced part of the CDR3 DNA is TGCAGTGCTAGAGATCAGGGGATAGGCTATGGC. The J gene is TRBJ1-2, the V gene TRBV20-1; D is perhaps TRBD1 (6 bases). The sequenced fragment ends 3 residues before the CDR3 boundary, so the rest is inferred from the germline J gene. The CDR3 has 14 amino acids. V was cut by 0 bases and J by 4 bases, with 12 bases left in between. The germline V gene encodes CDR1 DFQATT and CDR2 SNEGSKA (reference sequence).

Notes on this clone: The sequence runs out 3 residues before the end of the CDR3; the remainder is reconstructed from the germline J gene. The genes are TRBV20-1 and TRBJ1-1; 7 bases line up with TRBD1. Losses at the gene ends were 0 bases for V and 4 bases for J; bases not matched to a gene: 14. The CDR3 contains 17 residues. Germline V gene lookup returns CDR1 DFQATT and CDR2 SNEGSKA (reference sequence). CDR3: CSARDLRGGRIGTEAFF. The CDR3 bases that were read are TGCAGTGCTAGAGATCTTCGAGGGGGCAGGATTGGCACTGAA.

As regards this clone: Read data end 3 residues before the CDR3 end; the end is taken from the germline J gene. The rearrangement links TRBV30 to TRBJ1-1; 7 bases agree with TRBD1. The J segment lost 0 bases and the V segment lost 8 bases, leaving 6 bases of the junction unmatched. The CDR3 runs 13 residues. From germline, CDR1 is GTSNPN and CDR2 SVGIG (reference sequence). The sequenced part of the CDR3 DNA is TGTGCCGCTCTGGGGACAGTGAACACTGAA. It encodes CAALGTVNTE. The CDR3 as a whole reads CAALGTVNTEAFF.